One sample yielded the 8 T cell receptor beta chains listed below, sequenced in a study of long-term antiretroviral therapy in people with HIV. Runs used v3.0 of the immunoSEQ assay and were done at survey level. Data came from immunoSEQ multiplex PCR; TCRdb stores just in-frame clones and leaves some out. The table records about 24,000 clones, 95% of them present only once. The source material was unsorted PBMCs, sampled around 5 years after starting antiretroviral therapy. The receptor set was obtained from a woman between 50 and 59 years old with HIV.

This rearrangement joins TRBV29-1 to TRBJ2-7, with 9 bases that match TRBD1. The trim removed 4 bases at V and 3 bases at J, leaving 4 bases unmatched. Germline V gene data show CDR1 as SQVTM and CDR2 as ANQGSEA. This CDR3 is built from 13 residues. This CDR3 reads CSVGGQGLYEQYF. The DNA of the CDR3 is TGCAGCGTTGGGGGACAGGGTCTCTACGAGCAGTACTTC.

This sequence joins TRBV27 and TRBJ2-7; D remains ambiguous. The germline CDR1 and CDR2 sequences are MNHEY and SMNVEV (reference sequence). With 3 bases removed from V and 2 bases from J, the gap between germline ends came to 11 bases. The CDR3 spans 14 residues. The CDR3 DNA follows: TGTGCCAGCAGTTTTGGGCAACCTACCTACGAGCAGTACTTC. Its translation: CASSFGQPTYEQYF.

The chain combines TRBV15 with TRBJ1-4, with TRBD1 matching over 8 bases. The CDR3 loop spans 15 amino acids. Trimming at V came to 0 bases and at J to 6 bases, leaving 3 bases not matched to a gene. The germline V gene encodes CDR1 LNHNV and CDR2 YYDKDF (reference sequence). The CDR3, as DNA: TGTGCCACCAGCAGAGAACAGGGGGGTTATGAAAAACTGTTTTTT. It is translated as CATSREQGGYEKLFF.

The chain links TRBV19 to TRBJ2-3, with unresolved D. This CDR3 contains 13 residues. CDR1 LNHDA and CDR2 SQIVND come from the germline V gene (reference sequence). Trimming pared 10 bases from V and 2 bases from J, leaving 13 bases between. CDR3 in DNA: TGTGCCACCGAAGCCGAATACACAGATACGCAGTATTTT. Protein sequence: CATEAEYTDTQYF. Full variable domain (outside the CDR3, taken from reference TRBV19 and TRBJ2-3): DGGITQSPKYLFRKEGQNVTLSCEQNLNHDAMYWYRQDPGQGLRLIYYSQIVNDFQKGDIAEGYSVSREKKESFPLTVTSAQKNPTAFYLCATEAEYTDTQYFGPGTRLTVL.

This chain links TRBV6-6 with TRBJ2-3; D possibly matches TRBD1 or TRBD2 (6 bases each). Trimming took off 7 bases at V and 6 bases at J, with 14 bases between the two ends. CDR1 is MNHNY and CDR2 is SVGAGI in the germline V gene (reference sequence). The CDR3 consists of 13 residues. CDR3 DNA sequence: TGTGCCAGCAATTTAGGGGGGACCGATACGCAGTATTTT. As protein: CASNLGGTDTQYF.

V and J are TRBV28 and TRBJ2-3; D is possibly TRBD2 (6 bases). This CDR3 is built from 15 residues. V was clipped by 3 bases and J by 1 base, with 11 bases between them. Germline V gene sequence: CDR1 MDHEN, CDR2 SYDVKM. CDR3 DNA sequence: TGTGCCAGCAGTTTGACTAGATTTCGCACAGATACGCAGTATTTT. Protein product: CASSLTRFRTDTQYF.

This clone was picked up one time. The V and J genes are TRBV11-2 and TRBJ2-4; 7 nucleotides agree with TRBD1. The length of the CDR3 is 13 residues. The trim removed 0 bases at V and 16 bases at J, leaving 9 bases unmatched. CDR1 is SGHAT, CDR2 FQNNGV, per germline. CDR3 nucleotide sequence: TGTGCCAGCAGCTTAGATAGGGGAGACAGGGAATACTTC. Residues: CASSLDRGDREYF.

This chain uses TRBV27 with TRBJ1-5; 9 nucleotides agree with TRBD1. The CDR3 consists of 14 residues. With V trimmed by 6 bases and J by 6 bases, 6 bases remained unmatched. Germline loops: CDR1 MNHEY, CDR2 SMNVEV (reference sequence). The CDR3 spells CASRTGTGFQPQHF. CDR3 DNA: TGTGCCAGCAGGACCGGGACAGGGTTTCAGCCCCAGCATTTT.